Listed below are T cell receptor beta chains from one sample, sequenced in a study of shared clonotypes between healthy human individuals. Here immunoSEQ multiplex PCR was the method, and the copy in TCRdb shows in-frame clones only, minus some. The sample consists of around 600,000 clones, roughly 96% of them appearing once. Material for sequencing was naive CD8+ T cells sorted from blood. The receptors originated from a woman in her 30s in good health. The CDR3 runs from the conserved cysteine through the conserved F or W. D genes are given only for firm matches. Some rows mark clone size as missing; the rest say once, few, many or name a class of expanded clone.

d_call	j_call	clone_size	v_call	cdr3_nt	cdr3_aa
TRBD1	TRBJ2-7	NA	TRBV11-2	TGTGCCAGCAGCTCCACCAGGGGGCTCTACGAGCAGTACTTC	CASSSTRGLYEQYF
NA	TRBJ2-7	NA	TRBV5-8	TGTGCCAGCAGCCCACCGGGACCCCTAACCTACGAGCAGTACTTC	CASSPPGPLTYEQYF
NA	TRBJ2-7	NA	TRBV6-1	TGTGCCAGCAGTGAGCAGGAATACTCCTACGAGCAGTACTTC	CASSEQEYSYEQYF
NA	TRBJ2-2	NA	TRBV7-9	TGTGCCAGCAGTCGATGGGGGACCGGGGAGCTGTTTTTT	CASSRWGTGELFF
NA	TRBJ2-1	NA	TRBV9	TGTGCCAGCAGCGTAGAGGGCGTAACCGGCTACAATGAGCAGTTCTTC	CASSVEGVTGYNEQFF
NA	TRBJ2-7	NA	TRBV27	TGTGCCAGCAGTCACGCTTACGAGCAGTACTTC	CASSHAYEQYF
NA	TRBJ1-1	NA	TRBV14	TGTGCCAGCAGCCAACGGCCCGTAACTGAAGCTTTCTTT	CASSQRPVTEAFF
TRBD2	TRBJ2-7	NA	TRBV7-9	TGTGCCAGCAGCTGGGGACTAGCGGGAGAGGGGGACTCCTACGAGCAGTACTTC	CASSWGLAGEGDSYEQYF
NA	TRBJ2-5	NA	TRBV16	TGTGCCAGCAGCCTTTCTTCGGGGCGCGAGACCCAGTACTTC	CASSLSSGRETQYF
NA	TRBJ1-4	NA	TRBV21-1	TGTGCCAGCAGCAAAGTGACTCGGACTGAAGTCAATGAAAAACTGTTTTTT	CASSKVTRTEVNEKLFF
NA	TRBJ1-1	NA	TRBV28	TGTGCCAGCAGTTCCACAGGACAGATCATGAACACTGAAGCTTTCTTT	CASSSTGQIMNTEAFF
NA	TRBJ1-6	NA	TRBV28	TGTGCCAGCAGTACAAGAGGAACCCTGGGGAATTCACCCCTCCACTTT	CASSTRGTLGNSPLHF
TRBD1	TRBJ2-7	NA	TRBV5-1	TGCGCCAGCAGGGACCGGGACAGGGGGCTTTACGAGCAGTACTTC	CASRDRDRGLYEQYF
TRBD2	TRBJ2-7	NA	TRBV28	TGTGCCAGCAGACCCGCGGGGGGGGGATACGAGCAGTACTTC	CASRPAGGGYEQYF
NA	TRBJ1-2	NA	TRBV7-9	TGTGCCAGCAGCGGGGACAACCTTGCTTCGGGCTACACCTTC	CASSGDNLASGYTF
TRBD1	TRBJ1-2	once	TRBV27	TGTGCCAGCAGTTTATCATCGGGGACAGGTGGGATTTATGGCTACACCTTC	CASSLSSGTGGIYGYTF
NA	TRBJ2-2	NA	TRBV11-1	TGTGCCAGCAGCCAATTCTACCTGGAGCTGTTTTTT	CASSQFYLELFF
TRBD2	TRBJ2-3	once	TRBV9	TGTGCCAGCACCCTTACTAGCGGGACCACAGATACGCAGTATTTT	CASTLTSGTTDTQYF
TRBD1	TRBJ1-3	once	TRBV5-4	TGTGCCAGCAGCTTCCAGGGGGGCTCTGGAAACACCATATATTTT	CASSFQGGSGNTIYF
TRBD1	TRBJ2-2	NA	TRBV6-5	TGTGCCAGCGCGACAGGGGTTCTCGGGGAGCTGTTTTTT	CASATGVLGELFF
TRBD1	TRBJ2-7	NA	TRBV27	TGTGCCAGCAGTTTAGGTTCAGGGGGCCGGTACGAGCAGTACTTC	CASSLGSGGRYEQYF
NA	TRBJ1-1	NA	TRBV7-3	TGTGCCAGCAGCCGGGTCGGAAGGAACACTGAAGCTTTCTTT	CASSRVGRNTEAFF